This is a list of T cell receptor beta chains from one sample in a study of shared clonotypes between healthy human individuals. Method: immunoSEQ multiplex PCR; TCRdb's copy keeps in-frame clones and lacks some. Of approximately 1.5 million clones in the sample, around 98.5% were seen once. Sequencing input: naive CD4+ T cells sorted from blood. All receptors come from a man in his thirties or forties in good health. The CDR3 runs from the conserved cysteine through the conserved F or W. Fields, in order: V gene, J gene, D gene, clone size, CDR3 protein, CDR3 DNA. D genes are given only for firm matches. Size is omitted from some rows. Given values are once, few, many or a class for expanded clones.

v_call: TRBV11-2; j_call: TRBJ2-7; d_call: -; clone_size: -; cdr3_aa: CASSLAGAFSYEQYF; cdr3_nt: TGTGCCAGCAGCTTAGCGGGAGCGTTCTCCTACGAGCAGTACTTC
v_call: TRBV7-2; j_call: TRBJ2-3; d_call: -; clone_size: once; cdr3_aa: CASRGGSTDTQYF; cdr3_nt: TGTGCCAGCAGGGGGGGATCCACAGATACGCAGTATTTT
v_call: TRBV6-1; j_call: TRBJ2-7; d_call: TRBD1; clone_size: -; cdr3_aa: CASSAGQFYEQYF; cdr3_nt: TGTGCCAGCAGTGCGGGACAGTTCTACGAGCAGTACTTC
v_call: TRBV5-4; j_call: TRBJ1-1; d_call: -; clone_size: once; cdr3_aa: CASSFRGATNTEAFF; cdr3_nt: TGTGCCAGCAGCTTCCGGGGGGCAACGAACACTGAAGCTTTCTTT
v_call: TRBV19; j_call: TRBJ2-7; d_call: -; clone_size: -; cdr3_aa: CATEQGYEQYF; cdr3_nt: TGTGCCACTGAACAGGGTTACGAGCAGTACTTC
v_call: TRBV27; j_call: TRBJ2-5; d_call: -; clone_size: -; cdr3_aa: CASHPQGVTGETQYF; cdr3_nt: TGTGCCAGCCATCCACAGGGAGTTACGGGAGAGACCCAGTACTTC
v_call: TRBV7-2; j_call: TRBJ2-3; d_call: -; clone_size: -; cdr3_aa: CASTEGVSSTDTQYF; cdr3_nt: TGTGCCAGCACCGAGGGGGTTTCTAGCACAGATACGCAGTATTTT
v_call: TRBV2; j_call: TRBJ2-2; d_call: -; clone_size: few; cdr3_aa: CASSPGVTGELFF; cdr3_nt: TGTGCCAGCAGCCCAGGGGTGACCGGGGAGCTGTTTTTT
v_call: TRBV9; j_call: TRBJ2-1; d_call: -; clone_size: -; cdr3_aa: CASSVARSELRHNEQFF; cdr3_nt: TGTGCCAGCAGCGTAGCTCGGTCGGAGTTGCGGCACAATGAGCAGTTCTTC
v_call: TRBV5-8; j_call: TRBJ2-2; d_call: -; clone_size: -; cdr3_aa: CASSLVRLTGELFF; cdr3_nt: TGTGCCAGCAGCTTGGTCCGCTTGACCGGGGAGCTGTTTTTT
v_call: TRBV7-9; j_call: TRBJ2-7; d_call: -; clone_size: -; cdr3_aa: CASSRPGRHSYEQYF; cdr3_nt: TGTGCCAGCAGCCGCCCGGGACGACACTCCTACGAGCAGTACTTC
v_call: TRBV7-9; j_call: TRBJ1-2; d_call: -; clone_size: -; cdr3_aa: CASSPRARGYTF; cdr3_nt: TGTGCCAGCAGCCCCAGGGCGCGAGGCTACACCTTC
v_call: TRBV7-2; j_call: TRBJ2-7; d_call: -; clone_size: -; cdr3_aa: CASSLGRATYEQYF; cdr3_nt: TGTGCCAGCAGCTTAGGGCGGGCTACCTACGAGCAGTACTTC
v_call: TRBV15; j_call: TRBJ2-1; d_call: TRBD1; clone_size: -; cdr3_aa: CATSNLQGSRGNEQFF; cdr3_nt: TGTGCCACCAGCAACTTACAGGGGTCTAGGGGCAATGAGCAGTTCTTC
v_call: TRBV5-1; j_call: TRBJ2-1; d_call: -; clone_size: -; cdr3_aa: CASSLEWSSYNEQFF; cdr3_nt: TGCGCCAGCAGCTTGGAATGGAGCTCCTACAATGAGCAGTTCTTC
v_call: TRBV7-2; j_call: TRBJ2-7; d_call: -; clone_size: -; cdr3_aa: CASSLGWQGFHEQYF; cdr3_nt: TGTGCCAGCAGCTTAGGGTGGCAGGGGTTCCACGAGCAGTACTTC
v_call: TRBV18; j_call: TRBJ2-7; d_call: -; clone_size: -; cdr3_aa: CASSPSRPDPMEDEQYF; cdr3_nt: TGTGCCAGCTCACCTTCCCGACCCGACCCTATGGAGGACGAGCAGTACTTC